This TCR beta chain comes out of a study of T cell repertoires in cytomegalovirus infection. Study at large: Both CMV infection and a matching HLA type were indicated by public TCR beta signatures.

Study-wide points: Carriage of CMV together with the relevant HLA was identifiable through cumulative public TCR beta family frequency. In two of eight donors, the top clonotype was HLA-C-restricted CMV-specific.

With regard to this clonotype: Its antigen is not identified. This may be a read error, as it is one base from a much larger clone.

TCRdb reprocessed the reads via MiXCR and lists one record per CDR3 protein. The table lists hundreds of thousands of distinct CDR3 sequences, approximately 24% of them singletons. Germline lookup yields CDR1 MDHEN and CDR2 SYDVKM. This CDR3 is 13 amino acids long. Specimen: CD8+ T cells from PBMCs. The sequence was collected from a human donor in good health (CMV status not recorded). Some clones in this sample may be carry-over from other donors' samples. The V gene is TRBV28, the J gene TRBJ2-7, with 7 bases aligning to TRBD1. CDR3 in amino acids: CARSFRQGYEQYV. The CDR3 region has the DNA TGTGCCCGCAGTTTCAGACAGGGATACGAGCAGTACGTC.